This is a list of T cell receptor beta chains from one sample in a study of spatial heterogeneity in lung cancer. In TCRdb, the 5' RACE reads were re-called with MiXCR into one record per CDR3 protein. This table has tens of thousands of distinct CDR3 sequences, approximately 12% appearing once. The material sequenced was PBMCs, taken at surgery. These receptors were collected from a male donor with early-stage non-small cell lung cancer. Both conserved end residues are part of each CDR3. The D gene is left open where the match is weak. Expanded clones are given a class, and other clones once, few, many or no size at all.

D gene	V gene	J gene	clone size	CDR3 protein	CDR3 DNA
-	TRBV18	TRBJ1-3	-	CASSPPVAARNTIYF	TGTGCCAGCTCACCCCCGGTGGCCGCTAGAAACACCATATATTTT
-	TRBV20-1	TRBJ1-5	-	CSVNPRGSNQPQHF	TGCAGTGTTAACCCTCGAGGCAGCAATCAGCCCCAGCATTTT
TRBD2	TRBV6-2/TRBV6-3	TRBJ2-1	few	CASRSSGRAWSSYNEQFF	TGTGCCAGCAGATCTAGCGGGAGGGCCTGGAGCTCCTACAATGAGCAGTTCTTC
TRBD1	TRBV5-4	TRBJ2-5	-	CASSSQGSRETQYF	TGTGCCAGCAGCTCACAGGGGAGCCGGGAGACCCAGTACTTC
-	TRBV12-3/TRBV12-4	TRBJ1-6	many	CASSGDFSYNSPLHF	TGTGCCAGCAGTGGGGACTTCTCGTATAATTCACCCCTCCACTTT
-	TRBV28	TRBJ1-4	many	CASSFRAPTNEKLFF	TGTGCCAGCAGTTTTCGGGCCCCAACTAATGAAAAACTGTTTTTT
-	TRBV7-6	TRBJ2-7	-	CASSSRDTPYEQYF	TGTGCCAGCAGCTCCCGGGACACTCCCTACGAGCAGTACTTC
-	TRBV6-6	TRBJ2-7	many	CASSYFDSYEQYF	TGTGCCAGCAGTTACTTTGACAGCTACGAGCAGTACTTC
-	TRBV5-1	TRBJ2-3	-	CASSPVTSGTDTQYF	TGCGCCAGCAGCCCCGTCACGTCTGGCACAGATACGCAGTATTTT
-	TRBV5-6	TRBJ2-2	many	CASSLASHTGELFF	TGTGCCAGCAGCTTGGCTTCTCACACCGGGGAGCTGTTTTTT
-	TRBV20-1	TRBJ2-1	-	CSARAIYVTYNEQFF	TGCAGTGCGAGAGCGATATACGTCACCTACAATGAGCAGTTCTTC
TRBD2	TRBV29-1	TRBJ2-3	-	CSVDLAGTSTDTQYF	TGCAGCGTTGATTTAGCGGGGACTAGCACAGATACGCAGTATTTT
-	TRBV12-3/TRBV12-4	TRBJ1-5	many	CASSLGQNQPQHF	TGTGCCAGCAGTTTAGGGCAGAATCAGCCCCAGCATTTT
TRBD2	TRBV4-1	TRBJ2-1	few	CASSQVGLAEYNEQFF	TGCGCCAGCAGCCAAGTGGGACTAGCGGAGTACAATGAGCAGTTCTTC
-	TRBV24-1	TRBJ2-1	-	CATSETAYNEQFF	TGTGCCACCAGTGAAACGGCGTACAATGAGCAGTTCTTC
-	TRBV11-2	TRBJ2-5	-	CASSLETGTQYF	TGTGCCAGCAGCTTAGAAACAGGGACCCAGTACTTC
TRBD2	TRBV5-1	TRBJ2-3	-	CASSSGTSGATDTQYF	TGCGCCAGCAGCTCCGGGACTAGCGGGGCCACAGATACGCAGTATTTT
-	TRBV24-1	TRBJ2-1	many	CATSESSGVSYNEQFF	TGTGCCACCAGTGAGTCATCAGGGGTTTCCTACAATGAGCAGTTCTTC
-	TRBV5-4	TRBJ2-3	few	CASSLPGEDTDTQYF	TGTGCCAGCAGCTTGCCGGGGGAGGACACAGATACGCAGTATTTT
-	TRBV7-2	TRBJ2-1	-	CASSLVGAGTAYNEQFF	TGTGCCAGCAGCTTAGTGGGCGCCGGGACCGCATACAATGAGCAGTTCTTC
TRBD1	TRBV11-2	TRBJ2-5	many	CASSRQGFDQETQYF	TGTGCCAGCAGTCGACAGGGATTCGACCAAGAGACCCAGTACTTC
-	TRBV6-5	TRBJ1-5	few	CASSPQGNQPQHF	TGTGCCAGCAGTCCCCAGGGTAATCAGCCCCAGCATTTT
-	TRBV7-2	TRBJ2-1	-	CASSQTWRGLEQFF	TGTGCCAGCAGCCAAACATGGAGGGGGCTTGAGCAGTTCTTC
TRBD1	TRBV5-6	TRBJ1-5	many	CASSLGQGASQPQHF	TGTGCCAGCAGCTTGGGACAGGGGGCAAGTCAGCCCCAGCATTTT
-	TRBV10-3	TRBJ1-1	-	CAISEEPLGVGNTEAFF	TGTGCCATCAGTGAGGAGCCCTTGGGGGTGGGGAACACTGAAGCTTTCTTT
-	TRBV5-1	TRBJ2-2	many	CASSSGTRAGELFF	TGCGCCAGCAGCTCCGGAACCCGCGCCGGGGAGCTGTTTTTT
TRBD2	TRBV20-1	TRBJ2-3	-	CTWRGGSTDTQYF	TGCACGTGGCGGGGGGGCAGCACAGATACGCAGTATTTT
-	TRBV3-1	TRBJ1-5	few	CASSRSQGNQPQHF	TGTGCCAGCAGCCGGAGTCAGGGAAATCAGCCCCAGCATTTT
-	TRBV5-1	TRBJ2-5	many	CASSLVSGGESKTQYF	TGCGCCAGCAGCTTAGTTAGCGGTGGGGAATCAAAGACCCAGTACTTC
-	TRBV4-2	TRBJ2-7	many	CASSPSGNEQYF	TGTGCCAGCAGCCCCAGTGGGAACGAGCAGTACTTC
TRBD1	TRBV11-2	TRBJ2-7	-	CASSEQGSLSYEQYF	TGTGCCAGCAGCGAACAGGGGTCGCTCTCCTACGAGCAGTACTTC
-	TRBV7-2	TRBJ2-1	many	CASSLGVSSYNEQFF	TGTGCCAGCAGCTTGGGGGTCAGCTCCTACAATGAGCAGTTCTTC
-	TRBV7-2	TRBJ1-6	few	CASSGYNSPLHF	TGTGCCAGCAGTGGATATAATTCACCCCTCCACTTT
TRBD2	TRBV7-2	TRBJ2-7	many	CASSFASGSPYEQYF	TGTGCCAGCAGCTTCGCTAGCGGGAGCCCCTACGAGCAGTACTTC
TRBD1	TRBV5-1	TRBJ2-7	few	CASSPGQVPSEQYF	TGCGCCAGCAGCCCGGGACAGGTGCCCTCTGAGCAGTACTTC
-	TRBV7-9	TRBJ1-5	many	CASSLGGVQPQHF	TGTGCCAGCAGCTTGGGGGGGGTTCAGCCCCAGCATTTT
TRBD1	TRBV6-5	TRBJ1-6	-	CASSYRQGYNSPLHF	TGTGCCAGCAGTTACCGACAGGGTTATAATTCACCCCTCCACTTT
TRBD2	TRBV6-5	TRBJ2-3	few	CASSYSASGVGDTQYF	TGTGCCAGCAGTTACTCAGCTAGCGGGGTCGGAGATACGCAGTATTTT
-	TRBV4-3	TRBJ2-7	few	CASSRTSATHEQYF	TGCGCCAGCAGCCGAACTTCAGCAACCCACGAGCAGTACTTC
TRBD1	TRBV5-1	TRBJ1-4	-	CASSPTGAHATNEKLFF	TGCGCCAGCAGCCCTACAGGGGCTCATGCAACTAATGAAAAACTGTTTTTT
TRBD2	TRBV7-2	TRBJ2-5	few	CASSLQGGKETQYF	TGTGCCAGCAGCTTACAGGGAGGGAAAGAGACCCAGTACTTC